This T cell receptor (beta chain) came from a study of cytomegalovirus exposure and HLA in healthy donors. PCR employed 60 Vbeta and 13 Jbeta primers. Per the study methods: Around 76 million unique TCR beta chains, 10 million to 14 million shared, were counted in a later analysis. The assay was immunoSEQ multiplex PCR, and TCRdb's table has in-frame clones only and misses some. V and J calls and clone size come straight from that table; D and trimming were deduced from the DNA. The sample has 100,000 to 150,000 clones, approximately 80% seen once. Findings of the study overall: A later analysis reportedly found that, within productive TCRs, an Asian-associated ancestry cluster had fewer N-insertions than the mean observed across the approximately 700 donors.

The junction had 5 bases not matched to a gene; V was cut back by 2 bases and J by 1 base. The CDR3 length is 17 residues. CDR1 and CDR2 (germline): MNHEY, SMNVEV (reference sequence). On this clone itself: The antigen remains undetermined.

The chain combines TRBV27 with TRBJ2-6; 7 bases align to TRBD2. The receptor was derived from a female donor in good health and CMV-seropositive. The sample comprised PBMCs. CDR3 in DNA: TGTGCCAGCAGTTTAAGCGGGGCTCTTTCTGGGGCCAACGTCCTGACTTTC. Its translation: CASSLSGALSGANVLTF.